The clone carrying this T cell receptor (beta chain) has just a few counts. Its antigen remains unidentified. The sequenced template was RNA, covering the TCR beta CDR3 region. Investigators did first-round RT-PCR with HTBI primers, then second-round multiplex PCR. TCRdb analysed the multiplex PCR reads with MiXCR anew, one entry per CDR3 protein. The sample holds 500,000 to 700,000 distinct CDR3 sequences, about 40% seen once. Among the exclusions were patients with other autoimmune diseases, uncontrolled infections, pregnancy or lactation. The data derive from a study of Graves' ophthalmopathy and Graves' hyperthyroidism. Study-level information: Absence of ophthalmopathy within 18 months of follow-up defined stable hyperthyroidism.

CDR3 size: 15 residues. Germline V gene lookup returns CDR1 SEHNR and CDR2 FQNEAQ (reference sequence). V was pared by 6 bases and J by 0 bases, with 15 bases between. Broader study findings: Blood also held most thyroid clonotypes expanded above 0.001 frequency.

The sequence was obtained from an adult man with Graves' hyperthyroidism. Sequenced material: peripheral blood or thyroid tissue (not recorded which). The J gene is TRBJ2-7, the V gene TRBV7-9; TRBD1 might be the D (5 bases). In nucleotides, the CDR3 is TGTGCCAGCAGTCCCGGACATTCGAGCTCCTACGAGCAGTACTTC. It is translated as CASSPGHSSSYEQYF. Full variable domain (rest looked up from reference TRBV7-9 and TRBJ2-7): DTGVSQNPRHKITKRGQNVTFRCDPISEHNRLYWYRQTLGQGPEFLTYFQNEAQLEKSRLLSDRFSAERPKGSFSTLEIQRTEQGDSAMYLCASSPGHSSSYEQYFGPGTRLTVT.